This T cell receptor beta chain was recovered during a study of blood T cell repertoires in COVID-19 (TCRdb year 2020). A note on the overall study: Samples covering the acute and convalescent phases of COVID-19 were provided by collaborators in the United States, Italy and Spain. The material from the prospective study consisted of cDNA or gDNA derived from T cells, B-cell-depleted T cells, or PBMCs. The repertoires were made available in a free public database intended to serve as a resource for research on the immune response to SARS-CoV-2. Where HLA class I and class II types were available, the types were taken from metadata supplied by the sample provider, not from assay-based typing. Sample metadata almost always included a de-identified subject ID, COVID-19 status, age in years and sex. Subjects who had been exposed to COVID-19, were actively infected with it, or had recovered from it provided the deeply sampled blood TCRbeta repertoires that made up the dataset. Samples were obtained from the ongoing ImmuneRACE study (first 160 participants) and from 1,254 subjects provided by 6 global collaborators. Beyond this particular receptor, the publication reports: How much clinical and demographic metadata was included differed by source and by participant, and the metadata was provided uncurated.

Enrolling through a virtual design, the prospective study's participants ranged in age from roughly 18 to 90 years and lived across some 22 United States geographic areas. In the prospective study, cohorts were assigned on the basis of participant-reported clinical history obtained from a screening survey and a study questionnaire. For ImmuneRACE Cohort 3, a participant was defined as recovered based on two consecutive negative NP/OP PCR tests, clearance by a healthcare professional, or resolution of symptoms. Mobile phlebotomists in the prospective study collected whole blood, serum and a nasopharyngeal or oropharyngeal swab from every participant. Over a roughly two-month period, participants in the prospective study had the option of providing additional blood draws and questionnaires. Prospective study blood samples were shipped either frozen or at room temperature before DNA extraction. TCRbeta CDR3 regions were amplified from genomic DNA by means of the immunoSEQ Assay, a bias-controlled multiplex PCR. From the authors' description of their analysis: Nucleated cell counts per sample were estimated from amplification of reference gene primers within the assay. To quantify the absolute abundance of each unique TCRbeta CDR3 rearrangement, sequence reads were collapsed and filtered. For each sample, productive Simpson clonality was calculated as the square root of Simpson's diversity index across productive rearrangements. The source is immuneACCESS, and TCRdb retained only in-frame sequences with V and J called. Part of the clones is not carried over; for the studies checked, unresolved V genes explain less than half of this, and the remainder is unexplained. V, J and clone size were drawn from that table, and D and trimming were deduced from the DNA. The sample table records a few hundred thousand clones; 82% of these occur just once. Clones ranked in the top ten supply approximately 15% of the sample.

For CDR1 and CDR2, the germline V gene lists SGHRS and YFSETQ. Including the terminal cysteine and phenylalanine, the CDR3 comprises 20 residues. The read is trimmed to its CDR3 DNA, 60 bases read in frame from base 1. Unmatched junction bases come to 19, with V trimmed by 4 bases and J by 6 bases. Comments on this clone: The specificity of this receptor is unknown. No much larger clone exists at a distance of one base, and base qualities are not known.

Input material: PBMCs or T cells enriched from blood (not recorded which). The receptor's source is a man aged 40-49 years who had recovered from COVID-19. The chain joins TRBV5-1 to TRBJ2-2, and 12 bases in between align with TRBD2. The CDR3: CASSPSNTVTLAGGPGELFF. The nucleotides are TGCGCCAGCAGCCCATCTAACACGGTTACCCTAGCGGGAGGGCCCGGGGAGCTGTTTTTT.